Each of the 28 T cell receptor beta chains below was sequenced from the same sample in a study of cytotoxic CD8 clonotypes in ibrutinib-treated CLL. The data were produced by immunoSEQ multiplex PCR, yet TCRdb's version contains in-frame clones alone and is incomplete. The table shows tens of thousands of clones, with 90% occurring only once. The source was PBMCs, collected after 12 months of ibrutinib treatment. The source is a human donor with chronic lymphocytic leukemia.

V usage is TRBV6-5 and J usage is TRBJ1-3; D uncertain. Germline loops: CDR1 MNHEY, CDR2 SVGAGI. CDR3 length: 11 residues. Trimming stripped 2 bases from V and 4 bases from J, with 0 bases between. CDR3 sequence: CASSYGNTIYF. The CDR3 DNA reads as TGTGCCAGCAGTTACGGAAACACCATATATTTT.

The CDR3 loop reads CASCLRGQGVWENEKLFF. The CDR3 region has the DNA TGTGCCAGCTGTCTAAGGGGACAGGGGGTGTGGGAAAATGAAAAACTGTTTTTT. This chain connects TRBV28 to TRBJ1-4; 11 nucleotides line up with TRBD1. Unmatched junction bases numbered 16, after V lost 8 bases and J lost 5 bases. This CDR3 region has 18 residues. Germline CDR1 and CDR2: MDHEN and SYDVKM.

The chain combines TRBV27 with TRBJ2-7; TRBD2 is a possible D gene (5 bases). Germline lookup yields CDR1 MNHEY and CDR2 SMNVEV (reference sequence). The CDR3 extends over 14 amino acids. V gave up 5 bases and J gave up 3 bases, with 14 bases separating them. As DNA, the CDR3 is TGTGCCAGCAGTGCGGGTCCGTACAACTACGAGCAGTACTTC. Amino acids: CASSAGPYNYEQYF.

Within the sample, this clone is medium-sized. The chain uses TRBV6-1 and TRBJ2-7; no clear D. CDR1 is MNHNS, CDR2 SASEGT, per germline. V was trimmed by 2 bases and J by 4 bases, leaving 15 bases between them. The CDR3 loop spans 15 amino acids. The CDR3 nucleotides are TGTGCCAGCAGTGAATCTCCTGGGGAAGGGTACGAGCAGTACTTC. It yields the protein CASSESPGEGYEQYF.

The CDR3 DNA reads as TGTGCCAGCAGCTTTCGGGGGGGGTCCAGGGCCTACTACGAGCAGTACTTC. Its protein product is CASSFRGGSRAYYEQYF. The chain uses TRBV5-4 and TRBJ2-7; the match to TRBD2 covers 8 bases. Germline CDR1 is SGHNT and CDR2 is YYREEE (reference sequence). The CDR3 length is 17 residues. With 2 bases clipped from V and 3 bases from J, the junction kept 13 bases outside the gene matches.

This clone was detected only once. The V call is TRBV5-4, the J call TRBJ2-5, with D perhaps assigned TRBD1 or TRBD2 (5 bases each). This CDR3 comprises 15 residues. Per the germline V gene, CDR1 is SGHNT and CDR2 is YYREEE (reference sequence). The ends were cut back, 2 bases at V and 5 bases at J, with 16 bases in the middle. DNA of the CDR3: TGTGCCAGCAGCTTTTCCGGGGCGCGCCGGGAGACCCAGTACTTC. Residues: CASSFSGARRETQYF.

This clone was detected only once. The V call is TRBV5-6, the J call TRBJ2-7; a possible D gene is TRBD2 (6 bases). The CDR3 totals 14 residues. The V and J ends lost 5 bases and 0 bases respectively, with 12 bases between them. Per the germline V gene, CDR1 is SGHDT and CDR2 is YYEEEE. The CDR3 loop reads CASSEEGGSYEQYF. CDR3 nucleotides: TGTGCCAGCAGTGAAGAGGGAGGCTCCTACGAGCAGTACTTC.

This rearrangement joins TRBV19 to TRBJ2-7; D gene uncertain. The CDR3 sequence is 12 residues long. From germline, CDR1 is LNHDA and CDR2 SQIVND (reference sequence). V was cut by 5 bases and J by 5 bases, with 10 bases left in between. Written as DNA, the CDR3 is TGTGCCAGTAGTGGACCGCGCAACGAGCAGTACTTC. Residues: CASSGPRNEQYF.

The CDR3 DNA reads TGTGCCAGCAGCCCGCGGTACACCGGGGAGCTGTTTTTT. Translating it yields CASSPRYTGELFF. V usage is TRBV6-5 and J usage is TRBJ2-2, with D unclear. The CDR3 is 13 residues long. The germline V gene encodes CDR1 MNHEY and CDR2 SVGAGI. The V and J ends lost 6 bases and 3 bases respectively, with 8 bases between them.

In this sample, this clone turned up once. The V call is TRBV6-7, the J call TRBJ2-2; 11 nucleotides line up with TRBD2. TRBV6-7 is given ORF status, its function remaining uncertain. CDR3 length: 16 amino acids. V was clipped by 4 bases and J by 2 bases; unmatched bases: 3. The CDR3 nucleotides read TGTGCCAGCAGTTCGACTAGCGGGGAAAACACCGGGGAGCTGTTTTTT. It specifies CASSSTSGENTGELFF.

The genes are TRBV7-6 and TRBJ2-1; D not resolved. Between the trimmed V and J ends, which lost 4 bases and 10 bases, there was a span of 14 bases. Germline CDR1 SGHVS, CDR2 FNYEAQ. The CDR3 spans 13 residues. The CDR3 DNA follows: TGTGCCAGCAGCTACGAGCCAGAAGGGGAGCAGTTCTTC. Translated, it gives CASSYEPEGEQFF.

The rearrangement uses TRBV27 and TRBJ2-7, with TRBD1 matching over 9 bases. The CDR3 has 14 residues. Germline values: CDR1 MNHEY, CDR2 SMNVEV (reference sequence). Trimming at V came to 3 bases and at J to 4 bases, leaving 4 bases not matched to a gene. CDR3 protein: CASSFGQGWYEQYF. DNA for the CDR3: TGTGCCAGCAGTTTTGGACAGGGGTGGTACGAGCAGTACTTC.

V and J are TRBV5-4 and TRBJ1-5; 11 positions agree with TRBD1. Germline assignment: CDR1 SGHNT and CDR2 YYREEE (reference sequence). The CDR3 runs 15 residues. V was pared by 4 bases and J by 6 bases, with 6 bases of the junction left unmatched. The CDR3 DNA sequence: TGTGCCAGCAGCCCAGGACAGGGGGCTGGTCAGCCCCAGCATTTT. It yields the protein CASSPGQGAGQPQHF.

In this sample, this clone turned up a few times. The V call is TRBV10-1, the J call TRBJ1-1; D call uncertain. The CDR3 runs 13 residues. The V gene lost 4 bases and the J gene lost 1 base, with 7 bases spanning the gap. Looked up from germline, CDR1 is WNHNN and CDR2 is SYGVQD (reference sequence). CDR3 in amino acids: CASSGQTNTEAFF. The CDR3 DNA reads TGCGCCAGCAGTGGGCAGACGAACACTGAAGCTTTCTTT.

The chain recombines TRBV15 with TRBJ2-7, with 7 bases identical to TRBD1. V dropped 4 bases and J dropped 4; count of bases not matched to a gene: 10. Germline values: CDR1 LNHNV, CDR2 YYDKDF (reference sequence). The CDR3 loop spans 15 amino acids. The CDR3 bases are TGTGCCACCAGCACAGAAACAGGGGTCCCTTACGAGCAGTACTTC. Its translation: CATSTETGVPYEQYF.

This rearrangement joins TRBV2 to TRBJ1-5; 7 positions match TRBD1. J was trimmed by 4 bases and V by 1 base; bases with no gene match: 4. CDR1 and CDR2 from the germline V gene are SNHLY and FYNNEI. This CDR3 region has 15 residues. Here the CDR3 DNA reads TGTGCCAGCAGTGAAGGACAGGGTACGAATCAGCCCCAGCATTTT. This encodes CASSEGQGTNQPQHF.

The chain links TRBV27 to TRBJ2-1, with D unresolved. The V end was cut by 3 bases, the J end by 6 bases, with 9 bases between. Germline CDR1 is MNHEY and CDR2 is SMNVEV (reference sequence). This CDR3 is 13 amino acids long. The chain's CDR3 is CASSFFSRNEQFF. CDR3 bases: TGTGCCAGCAGTTTTTTTTCCCGCAATGAGCAGTTCTTC.

This rearrangement joins TRBV7-9 to TRBJ2-4; 12 bases map to TRBD1. CDR3 length equals 16 residues. Germline V gene lookup returns CDR1 SEHNR and CDR2 FQNEAQ (reference sequence). J was trimmed by 4 bases and V by 4 bases; bases with no gene match: 5. CDR3 sequence reads: CASSSGQGASKNIQYF. The DNA for the CDR3 is TGTGCCAGCAGCTCGGGACAGGGGGCCAGTAAAAACATTCAGTACTTC. Full variable domain (remainder filled in from reference TRBV7-9 and TRBJ2-4): DTGVSQNPRHKITKRGQNVTFRCDPISEHNRLYWYRQTLGQGPEFLTYFQNEAQLEKSRLLSDRFSAERPKGSFSTLEIQRTEQGDSAMYLCASSSGQGASKNIQYFGAGTRLSVL.

The rearrangement uses TRBV7-2 and TRBJ2-1, with TRBD2 matching 14 bases. V shed 5 bases, J shed 2 bases, and the junction held 8 bases outside the gene matches. The germline gives CDR1 SGHTA, CDR2 FQGNSA. The CDR3 length is 18 residues. The DNA of the CDR3 is TGTGCCAGCAGCCTAGGACTAGCGGGAGGCGTAACCTACAATGAGCAGTTCTTC. Protein sequence: CASSLGLAGGVTYNEQFF.

This clone was recorded once. The chain carries TRBV5-6 and TRBJ2-3; weak D call: TRBD1 (5 bases). Germline-derived CDR1 and CDR2 are SGHDT and YYEEEE. The V gene lost 2 bases and the J gene lost 4 bases, with 8 bases spanning the gap. The CDR3 totals 13 residues. The DNA for the CDR3 is TGTGCCAGCAGCTTACAGGCGTCAGATACGCAGTATTTT. It encodes CASSLQASDTQYF.

This sequence joins TRBV7-9 and TRBJ2-5, with no clear D. Looked up from germline, CDR1 is SEHNR and CDR2 is FQNEAQ (reference sequence). V dropped 7 bases and J dropped 3 bases, with 18 bases sitting between them. The CDR3 runs 15 residues. The DNA for the CDR3 is TGTGCCAGCACCCGACCTAAAACGGCCGAAGAGACCCAGTACTTC. Translated: CASTRPKTAEETQYF.

The chain joins TRBV28 to TRBJ2-1; TRBD2 matches 9 bases. This CDR3 contains 20 residues. After removal of 6 bases from V and 0 bases from J, the junction contained 18 bases not matched to a gene. Germline CDR1 is MDHEN and CDR2 is SYDVKM. CDR3 region: CASRPWDMREGGGSYNEQFF. CDR3 sequence (DNA): TGTGCCAGCAGGCCTTGGGATATGCGGGAGGGCGGTGGCTCCTACAATGAGCAGTTCTTC.

The J gene is TRBJ2-5, the V gene TRBV5-1; 9 bases match TRBD2. The V segment lost 5 bases and the J segment 2 bases; nucleotides outside the gene matches: 7. The germline gives CDR1 SGHRS, CDR2 YFSETQ. The CDR3 is made up of 15 amino acids. CDR3 amino acids: CASRFGTSSQETQYF. The CDR3 DNA is TGCGCCAGCAGGTTCGGGACTAGCTCACAAGAGACCCAGTACTTC.

The CDR3 region has the DNA TGTGCCAGCAGCCTCACGGACTACCGACGGATCGTAGAGACCCAGTACTTC. Protein product: CASSLTDYRRIVETQYF. The gene calls are TRBV4-2 and TRBJ2-5; perhaps TRBD2 as D (6 bases). V was shortened by 4 bases and J by 4 bases, with 22 bases between the two germline ends. This CDR3 spans 17 amino acids. Germline V gene lookup returns CDR1 LGHNA and CDR2 YNFKEQ.

V gene TRBV2 combines with J gene TRBJ1-1; weak D call: TRBD1 (6 bases). The germline CDR1 and CDR2 sequences are SNHLY and FYNNEI. The V gene lost 5 bases and the J gene lost 5 bases, with 15 bases spanning the gap. CDR3 length: 14 residues. CDR3 in DNA: TGTGCCAGCAGTCCTAGTGAGGGGGGAACTGAAGCTTTCTTT. Protein product: CASSPSEGGTEAFF.

The rearrangement uses TRBV27 and TRBJ2-1; TRBD2 might be the D (6 bases). V was clipped by 3 bases and J by 0 bases, with 18 bases between them. CDR1 and CDR2 from the germline V gene are MNHEY and SMNVEV (reference sequence). The CDR3 runs 18 residues. This chain's CDR3 is CASSFLSGGKSSYNEQFF. The CDR3 DNA reads as TGTGCCAGCAGTTTTCTCTCTGGCGGGAAGAGCTCCTACAATGAGCAGTTCTTC.

The rearrangement joins TRBV19 to TRBJ1-5; possible D gene TRBD1, 5 bases. Deletions cut 3 bases from V and 1 base from J, with 16 bases between. The CDR3 is made up of 17 amino acids. The germline V gene encodes CDR1 LNHDA and CDR2 SQIVND (reference sequence). Here the CDR3 DNA reads TGTGCCAGTAGTATTTTCGTATCGGGGGTAAGCAATCAGCCCCAGCATTTT. Translating gives CASSIFVSGVSNQPQHF.

The V gene is TRBV6-5, the J gene TRBJ1-1; the D gene is possibly TRBD1 (6 bases). Germline assignment: CDR1 MNHEY and CDR2 SVGAGI. This CDR3 is built from 15 residues. Trimming pared 6 bases from V and 1 base from J, leaving 15 bases between. The CDR3 reads CASSQRRGANTEAFF. As DNA, the CDR3 is TGTGCCAGCAGCCAAAGGAGGGGGGCGAACACTGAAGCTTTCTTT.